One T cell receptor beta chain is described in this entry. The CDR3 runs to 16 residues. Trimming shortened V by 0 bases and J by 5 bases, and 13 bases separated the two germline ends. CDR1 LNHNV and CDR2 YYDKDF come from the germline V gene (reference sequence). As handled by the study authors: Reference gene primer amplification gave estimated nucleated cell counts. Here immunoSEQ multiplex PCR was the method, and the copy in TCRdb shows in-frame clones only, minus some. That table is the source of V, J and clone size, and D and trimming were worked out from the DNA. Of 62,000 or so clones listed, about 91% are singletons. These data belong to a study of blood T cell repertoires in COVID-19. Study as a whole: Samples taken during acute and convalescent COVID-19 were collected in the United States, Italy and Spain. T cells, B-cell-depleted T cells, or PBMCs supplied cDNA or gDNA.

The TCR sequence derives from a man aged 50-59 years with active COVID-19. The specimen was peripheral blood. J is TRBJ2-2 and V is TRBV15; tentatively, D is TRBD2 (6 bases). The chain's CDR3 is CATSRESTRSTGELFF. As DNA, the CDR3 is TGTGCCACCAGCAGAGAATCGACTAGAAGTACCGGGGAGCTGTTTTTT.